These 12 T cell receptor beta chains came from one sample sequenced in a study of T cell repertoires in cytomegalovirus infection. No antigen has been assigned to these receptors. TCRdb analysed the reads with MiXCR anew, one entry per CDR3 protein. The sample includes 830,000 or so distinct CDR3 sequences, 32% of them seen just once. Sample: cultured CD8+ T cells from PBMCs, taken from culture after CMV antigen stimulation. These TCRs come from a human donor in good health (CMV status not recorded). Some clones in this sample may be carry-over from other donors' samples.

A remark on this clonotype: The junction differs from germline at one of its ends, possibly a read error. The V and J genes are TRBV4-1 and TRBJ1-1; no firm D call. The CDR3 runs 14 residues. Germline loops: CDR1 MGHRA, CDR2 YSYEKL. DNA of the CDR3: TGTGCCAGCAGCCAAGGAGTGGGGAACACTGAAGCTTTCTTT. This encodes CASSQGVGNTEAFF.

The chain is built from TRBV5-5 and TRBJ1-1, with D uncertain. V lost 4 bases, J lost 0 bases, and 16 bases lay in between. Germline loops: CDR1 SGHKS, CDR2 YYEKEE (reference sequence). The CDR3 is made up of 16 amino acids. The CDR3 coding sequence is TGTGCCAGCAGCCCGAGAGTCTTCCAATTGAACACTGAAGCTTTCTTT. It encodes CASSPRVFQLNTEAFF.

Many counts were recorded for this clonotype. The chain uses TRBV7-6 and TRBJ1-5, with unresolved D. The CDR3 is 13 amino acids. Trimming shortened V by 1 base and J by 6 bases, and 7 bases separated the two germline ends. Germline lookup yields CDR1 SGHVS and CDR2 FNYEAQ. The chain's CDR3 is CASSLGGVQPQHF. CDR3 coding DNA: TGTGCCAGCAGCTTAGGGGGAGTTCAGCCCCAGCATTTT.

CDR3 amino acids: CASSSGQSTGELFF. CDR3 DNA sequence: TGCGCCAGCAGCTCGGGACAGAGCACCGGGGAGCTGTTTTTT. The V call is TRBV5-1, the J call TRBJ2-2; 7 bases map to TRBD1. Germline trimming cut 3 bases from V and 4 bases from J; bases unmatched to any gene: 3. The CDR3 is 14 residues long. Looked up from germline, CDR1 is SGHRS and CDR2 is YFSETQ.

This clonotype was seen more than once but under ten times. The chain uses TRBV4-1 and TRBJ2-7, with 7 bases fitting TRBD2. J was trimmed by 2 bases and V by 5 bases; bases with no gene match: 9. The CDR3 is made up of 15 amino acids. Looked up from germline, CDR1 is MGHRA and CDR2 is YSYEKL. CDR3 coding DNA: TGCGCCAGCAGCTCCAATGGGGGGGGTACCTACGAGCAGTACGTC. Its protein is CASSSNGGGTYEQYV.

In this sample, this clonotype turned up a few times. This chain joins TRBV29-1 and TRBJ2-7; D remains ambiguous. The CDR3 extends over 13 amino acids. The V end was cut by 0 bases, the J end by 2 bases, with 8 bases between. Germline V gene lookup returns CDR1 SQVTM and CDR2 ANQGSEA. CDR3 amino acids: CSVEDPQTYEQYV. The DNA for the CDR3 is TGCAGCGTTGAAGATCCCCAGACCTACGAGCAGTACGTC.

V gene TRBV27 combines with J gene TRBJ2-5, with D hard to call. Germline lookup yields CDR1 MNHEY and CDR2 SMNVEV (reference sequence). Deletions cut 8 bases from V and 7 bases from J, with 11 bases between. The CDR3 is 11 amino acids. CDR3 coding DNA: TGTGCCAGCCGCCAAGGTGGGACCCAGTACTTC. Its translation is CASRQGGTQYF.

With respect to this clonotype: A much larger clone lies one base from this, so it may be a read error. CDR3 loop: CASSGQGSYELYF. DNA of the CDR3: TGTGCCAGCAGTGGACAGGGCTCCTACGAGCTGTACTTC. This chain connects TRBV7-2 to TRBJ2-7; 8 nucleotides align to TRBD1. Germline values: CDR1 SGHTA, CDR2 FQGNSA. The CDR3 length is 13 residues.

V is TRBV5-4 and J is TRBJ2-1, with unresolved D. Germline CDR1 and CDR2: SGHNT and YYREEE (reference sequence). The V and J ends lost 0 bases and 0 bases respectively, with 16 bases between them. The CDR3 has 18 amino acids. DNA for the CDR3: TGTGCCAGCAGCTTGGATTGGGGTCCCCCAAGCTCCTACAATGAGCAGTTCTTC. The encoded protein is CASSLDWGPPSSYNEQFF. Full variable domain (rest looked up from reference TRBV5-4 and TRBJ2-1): ETGVTQSPTHLIKTRGQQVTLRCSSQSGHNTVSWYQQALGQGPQFIFQYYREEENGRGNFPPRFSGLQFPNYSSELNVNALELDDSALYLCASSLDWGPPSSYNEQFFGPGTRLTVL.

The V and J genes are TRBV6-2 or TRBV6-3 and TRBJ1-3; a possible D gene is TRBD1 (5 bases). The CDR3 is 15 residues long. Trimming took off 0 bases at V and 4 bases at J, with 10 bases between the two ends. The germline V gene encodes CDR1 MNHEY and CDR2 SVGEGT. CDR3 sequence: CASSYSKTEGNTIYF. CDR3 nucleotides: TGTGCCAGCAGTTACTCGAAGACAGAGGGAAACACCATATATTTT.

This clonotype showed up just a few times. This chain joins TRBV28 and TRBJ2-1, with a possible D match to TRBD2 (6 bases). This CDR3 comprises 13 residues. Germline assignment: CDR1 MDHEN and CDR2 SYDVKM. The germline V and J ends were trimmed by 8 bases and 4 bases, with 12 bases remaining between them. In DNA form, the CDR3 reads TGTGCCAGCTTCTCCCGGGGGTACAATGAGCAGTTCTTC. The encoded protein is CASFSRGYNEQFF.

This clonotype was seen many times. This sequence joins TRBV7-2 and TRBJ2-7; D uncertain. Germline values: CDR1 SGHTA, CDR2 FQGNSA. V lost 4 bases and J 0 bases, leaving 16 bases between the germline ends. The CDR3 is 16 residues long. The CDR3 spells CASSWTSAAVSYEQYF. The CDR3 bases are TGTGCCAGCAGCTGGACCTCGGCGGCTGTCTCCTACGAGCAGTACTTC.